These T cell receptor beta chains were read from a single sample in a study of OX40 agonist ivuxolimab in advanced cancers. Assay: immunoSEQ multiplex PCR; the TCRdb copy retains only in-frame clones and omits some. This table has fewer than 25,000 clones, approximately 80% appearing once. The specimen was CD4+ or CD8+ T cells sorted from blood, collected in a trial of the OX40 agonist ivuxolimab. The receptor set was obtained from an adult with an advanced solid tumor such as melanoma, head and neck, liver or kidney cancer. CDR3s include the opening cysteine and the closing phenylalanine or tryptophan. The order of the fields is J gene, D gene, clone size, V gene, CDR3 protein, CDR3 DNA. The D gene is left open where the match is weak. Size values are once, few and many counts, or a class for expanded clones, and some rows have none.

TRBJ2-5	TRBD2	NA	TRBV6-1	CASSEARLPRGGAQYF	TGTGCCAGCAGTGAAGCCCGGCTACCGCGGGGAGGGGCCCAGTACTTC
TRBJ2-2	TRBD2	NA	TRBV7-6	CASSLGTGTSGRAEGNRELFF	TGTGCCAGCAGCTTAGGGACCGGGACTAGCGGGAGAGCCGAAGGGAACCGGGAGCTGTTTTTT
TRBJ2-5	NA	NA	TRBV10-2	CASSDSGRGQETQYF	TGCGCCAGCAGTGACTCGGGGAGAGGCCAAGAGACCCAGTACTTC
TRBJ2-7	NA	NA	TRBV6-1	CASSPGDYEQYF	TGTGCCAGCAGCCCCGGGGACTACGAGCAGTACTTC
TRBJ1-5	NA	NA	TRBV28	CASRTGQYSNQPQHF	TGTGCCAGCAGAACCGGACAGTATAGCAATCAGCCCCAGCATTTT
TRBJ2-7	TRBD1	NA	TRBV13	CASSRPTGTEQYF	TGTGCCAGCAGCCGCCCGACAGGGACCGAGCAGTACTTC
TRBJ1-2	NA	NA	TRBV11-2	CASSPRSHGYTF	TGTGCCAGCAGCCCCCGGTCCCATGGCTACACCTTC
TRBJ2-7	NA	once	TRBV5-1	CASSFTASYEQYF	TGCGCCAGCAGCTTTACAGCTTCCTACGAGCAGTACTTC
TRBJ1-1	NA	NA	TRBV7-9	CASSLVILGTEAFF	TGTGCCAGCAGCTTAGTGATTCTTGGCACTGAAGCTTTCTTT
TRBJ2-3	NA	NA	TRBV19	CASSMLAARDRDTQYF	TGTGCCAGTAGTATGTTGGCGGCCCGTGACCGGGATACGCAGTATTTT
TRBJ1-2	NA	NA	TRBV29-1	CSIRGRDGYTF	TGCAGCATACGGGGAAGGGATGGCTACACCTTC
TRBJ2-7	NA	once	TRBV6-1	CASRWVSAYEQYF	TGTGCCAGCAGATGGGTCAGCGCGTACGAGCAGTACTTC
TRBJ2-1	NA	NA	TRBV9	CASSVVSKRYNEQFF	TGTGCCAGCAGCGTAGTATCTAAACGCTACAATGAGCAGTTCTTC
TRBJ1-1	NA	NA	TRBV25-1	CASSEFHGSTEAFF	TGTGCCAGCAGTGAATTCCATGGAAGCACTGAAGCTTTCTTT
TRBJ2-7	TRBD2	few	TRBV11-3	CASSLDVFQRGSYEQYF	TGTGCCAGCAGCTTAGACGTTTTCCAGCGGGGCTCCTACGAGCAGTACTTC